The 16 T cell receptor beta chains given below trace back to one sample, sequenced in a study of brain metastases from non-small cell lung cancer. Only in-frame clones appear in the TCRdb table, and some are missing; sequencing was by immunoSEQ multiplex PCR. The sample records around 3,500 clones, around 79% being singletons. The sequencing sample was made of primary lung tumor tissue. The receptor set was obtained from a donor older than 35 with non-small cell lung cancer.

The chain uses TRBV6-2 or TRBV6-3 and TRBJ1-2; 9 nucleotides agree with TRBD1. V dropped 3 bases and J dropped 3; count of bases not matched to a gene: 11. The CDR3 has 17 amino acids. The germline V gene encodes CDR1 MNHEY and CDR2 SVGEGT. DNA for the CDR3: TGTGCCAGCAGTTATCCCGACGGACAGGGGATGGACTATGGCTACACCTTC. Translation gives CASSYPDGQGMDYGYTF.

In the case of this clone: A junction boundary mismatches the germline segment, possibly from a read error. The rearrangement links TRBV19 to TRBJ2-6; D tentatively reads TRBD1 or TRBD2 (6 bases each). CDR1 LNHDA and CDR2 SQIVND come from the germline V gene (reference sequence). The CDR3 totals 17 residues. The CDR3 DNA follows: TGTGCCAGTAGCATAGCCAAGGGGGGCTCTGGGGCCAATGTCCTGACTTTC. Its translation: CASSIAKGGSGANVLTF.

This CDR3 reads CASSSDREVTDTQYF. The CDR3 DNA follows: TGCGCCAGCAGCTCCGACAGGGAGGTAACAGATACGCAGTATTTT. The chain uses TRBV4-1 and TRBJ2-3; tentatively, D is TRBD1 (7 bases). Germline V gives CDR1 MGHRA, CDR2 YSYEKL. The CDR3 totals 15 residues. V was trimmed by 5 bases and J by 3 bases, leaving 15 bases between them.

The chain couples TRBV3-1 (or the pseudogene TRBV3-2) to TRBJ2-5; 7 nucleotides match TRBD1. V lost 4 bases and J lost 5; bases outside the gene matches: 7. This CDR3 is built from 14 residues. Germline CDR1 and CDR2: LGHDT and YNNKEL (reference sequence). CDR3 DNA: TGTGCCAGCAGCCCTGAAGGGGGCTGGGAGACCCAGTACTTC. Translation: CASSPEGGWETQYF.

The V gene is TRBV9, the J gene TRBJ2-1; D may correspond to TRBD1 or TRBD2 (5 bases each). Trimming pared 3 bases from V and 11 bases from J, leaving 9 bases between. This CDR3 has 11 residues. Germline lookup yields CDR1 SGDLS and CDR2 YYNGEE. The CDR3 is CASSAGPKQFF. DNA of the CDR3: TGTGCCAGCAGCGCGGGACCCAAGCAGTTCTTC.

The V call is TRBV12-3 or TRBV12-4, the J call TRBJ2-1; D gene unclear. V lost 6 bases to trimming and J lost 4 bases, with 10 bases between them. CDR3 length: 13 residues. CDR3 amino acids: CASSTGPYNEQFF. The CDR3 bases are TGTGCCAGCAGCACCGGACCTTACAATGAGCAGTTCTTC.

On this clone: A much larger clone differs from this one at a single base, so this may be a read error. In nucleotides, the CDR3 is TGTGCCAGCAGCTTAGCGTCGCAGAGACCGGGAGTTTACAATGAGCAGTTCTTC. This sequence encodes CASSLASQRPGVYNEQFF. The chain has TRBV7-2 and TRBJ2-1; possible D gene TRBD2, 6 bases. Germline CDR1 is SGHTA and CDR2 is FQGNSA. Trimming shortened V by 0 bases and J by 4 bases, and 19 bases separated the two germline ends. The CDR3 is 18 amino acids. The full variable domain, rest sourced from reference TRBV7-2 and TRBJ2-1, is GAGVSQSPSNKVTEKGKDVELRCDPISGHTALYWYRQSLGQGLEFLIYFQGNSAPDKSGLPSDRFSAERTGGSVSTLTIQRTQQEDSAVYLCASSLASQRPGVYNEQFFGPGTRLTVL.

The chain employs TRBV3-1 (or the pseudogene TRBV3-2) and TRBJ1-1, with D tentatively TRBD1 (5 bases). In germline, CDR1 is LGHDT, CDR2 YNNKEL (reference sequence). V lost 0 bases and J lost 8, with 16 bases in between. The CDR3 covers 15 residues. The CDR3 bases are TGTGCCAGCAGCCAAGAGATAAGGCCAGGGTCGGAAGCTTTCTTT. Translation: CASSQEIRPGSEAFF.

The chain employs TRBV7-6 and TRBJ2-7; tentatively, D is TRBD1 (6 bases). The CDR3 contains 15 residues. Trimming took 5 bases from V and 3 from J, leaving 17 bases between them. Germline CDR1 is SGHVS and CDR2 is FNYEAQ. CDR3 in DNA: TGTGCCAGCAGCCGCGCCACAGGGCCTGTCTACGAGCAGTACTTC. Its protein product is CASSRATGPVYEQYF.

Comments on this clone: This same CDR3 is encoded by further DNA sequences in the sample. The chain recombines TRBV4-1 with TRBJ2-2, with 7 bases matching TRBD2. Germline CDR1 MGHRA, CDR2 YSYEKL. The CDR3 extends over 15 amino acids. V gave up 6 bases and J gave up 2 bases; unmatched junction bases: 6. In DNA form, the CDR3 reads TGCGCCAGCAGGAAGGCGGGGGAAAACACCGGGGAGCTGTTTTTT. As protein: CASRKAGENTGELFF.

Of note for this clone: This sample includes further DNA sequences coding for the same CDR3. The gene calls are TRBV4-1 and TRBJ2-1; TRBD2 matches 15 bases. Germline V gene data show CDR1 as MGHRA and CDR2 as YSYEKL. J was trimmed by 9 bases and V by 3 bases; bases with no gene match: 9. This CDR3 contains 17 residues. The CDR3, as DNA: TGCGCCAGCAGCCAGTACTACGGACTAGCGGGGGGGGGTGAGCAGTTCTTC. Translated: CASSQYYGLAGGGEQFF.

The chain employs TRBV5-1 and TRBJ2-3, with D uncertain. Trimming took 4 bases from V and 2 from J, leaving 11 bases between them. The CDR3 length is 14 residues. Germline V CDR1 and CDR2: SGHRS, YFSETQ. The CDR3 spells CASSPFGPTDTQYF. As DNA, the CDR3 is TGCGCCAGCAGCCCTTTCGGCCCCACAGATACGCAGTATTTT.

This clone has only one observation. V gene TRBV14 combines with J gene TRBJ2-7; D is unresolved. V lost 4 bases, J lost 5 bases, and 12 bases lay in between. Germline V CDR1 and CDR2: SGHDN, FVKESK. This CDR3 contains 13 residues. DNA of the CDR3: TGTGCCAGCAGCCCCCAGGAGTTCCACGAGCAGTACTTC. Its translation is CASSPQEFHEQYF.

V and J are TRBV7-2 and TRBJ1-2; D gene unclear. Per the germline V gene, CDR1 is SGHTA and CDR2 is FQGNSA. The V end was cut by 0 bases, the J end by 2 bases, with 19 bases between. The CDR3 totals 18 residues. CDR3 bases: TGTGCCAGCAGCTTAGCGACCCTTAGTCGTTCGTCCAACTATGGCTACACCTTC. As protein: CASSLATLSRSSNYGYTF.

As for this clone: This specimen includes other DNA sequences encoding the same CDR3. The CDR3 protein is CASSLWQGSYGYTF. The CDR3 bases are TGTGCCAGCAGCTTGTGGCAAGGGTCCTATGGCTACACCTTC. The V and J genes are TRBV5-4 and TRBJ1-2; D is undetermined. V lost 1 base to trimming and J lost 4 bases, with 11 bases between them. The CDR3 has 14 residues. The germline V gene encodes CDR1 SGHNT and CDR2 YYREEE (reference sequence).

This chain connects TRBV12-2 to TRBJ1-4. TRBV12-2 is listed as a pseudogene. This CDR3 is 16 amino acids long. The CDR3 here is CASRLVGCRFNEKLFF. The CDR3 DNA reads TGTGCAAGTCGCTTAGTAGGTTGTAGATTTAATGAAAAACTGTTTTTT.